The 16 T cell receptor beta chains reported below all come from one sample, sequenced in a study of PD-1 blockade in classical Hodgkin lymphoma (dated by TCRdb to 2020 to 2021). The meaning of the sample's time point label: cycle 1 day 1 (C1D1), immediately before nivolumab initiation. Every trial patient had relapsed after autologous stem cell transplantation, and cohorts A, B and C differed in prior brentuximab vedotin exposure. A Miltenyi CD8+ T cell isolation kit was used for magnetic negative selection to purify CD8+ T cells from thawed PBMCs. The library was obtained by the immunoSEQ multiplex PCR assay. The immuneACCESS repertoire file appears here via TCRdb, limited to in-frame rearrangements. These files lack a portion of the clones; in checked studies, under half of the deficit traces to unresolved V genes, and the cause of the others is not known. The sample table holds about 4,500 clones, of which more than 60% were seen once. Together, the top ten hold nearly 25% of the sample.

Here the sequenced sample was CD8+ T cells from blood, taken at baseline. These receptors were taken from a human donor with classical Hodgkin lymphoma.

This clone appeared once. V and J are TRBV9 and TRBJ1-2, with no clear D. The germline V gene has CDR1 SGDLS and CDR2 YYNGEE. Trimming took 7 bases from V and 6 from J, leaving 13 bases between them. The CDR3 has 12 residues. The DNA for the CDR3 is TGTGCCAGCTTGGGCCTGAAAGATGGCTACACCTTC. This gives the protein CASLGLKDGYTF. Based on the CDR3 plus reference TRBV9 and TRBJ1-2, the full variable domain is DSGVTQTPKHLITATGQRVTLRCSPRSGDLSVYWYQQSLDQGLQFLIQYYNGEERAKGNILERFSAQQFPDLHSELNLSSLELGDSALYFCASLGLKDGYTFGSGTRLTVV.

The chain has TRBV9 and TRBJ2-5, with 8 nucleotides matching TRBD2. Germline lookup yields CDR1 SGDLS and CDR2 YYNGEE. The CDR3 loop spans 15 amino acids. J was trimmed by 5 bases and V by 3 bases; bases with no gene match: 9. Here the CDR3 reads CASSDESSGWETQYF. CDR3 sequence (DNA): TGTGCCAGCAGCGACGAGTCTAGCGGGTGGGAGACCCAGTACTTC.

The table lists this clone with a few counts. This sequence joins TRBV28 and TRBJ2-1; D may correspond to TRBD1 or TRBD2 (5 bases each). Trimming shortened V by 3 bases and J by 5 bases, and 11 bases separated the two germline ends. This CDR3 is 14 amino acids long. Per germline, CDR1 MDHEN and CDR2 SYDVKM. The DNA of the CDR3 is TGTGCCAGCAGTTTCGGGGCAGGAAACAATGAGCAGTTCTTC. Its translation is CASSFGAGNNEQFF.

This rearrangement joins TRBV6-5 to TRBJ2-1; 8 bases are a match to TRBD2. CDR3 length: 14 residues. Trimming removed 6 bases from V and 9 bases from J; junction bases left unmatched: 10. Germline assignment: CDR1 MNHEY and CDR2 SVGAGI. The CDR3 sequence: CASRERAGASEQFF. CDR3 nucleotides: TGTGCCAGCAGAGAGCGAGCGGGAGCAAGTGAGCAGTTCTTC.

The chain uses TRBV4-3 and TRBJ1-2; D might be TRBD1 (5 bases). CDR1 LGHNA and CDR2 YSLEER come from the germline V gene. V lost 1 base and J lost 3, with 15 bases in between. The CDR3 is 16 residues long. DNA of the CDR3: TGCGCCAGCAGCCAAGGGCTGGGCAGCAGGGACTATGGCTACACCTTC. Encoded protein: CASSQGLGSRDYGYTF.

Comments on this clone: At one end the junction does not follow the germline gene, possibly because of a read error. This chain joins TRBV7-7 and TRBJ2-5; 8 bases are shared with TRBD2. CDR3 length equals 14 residues. CDR1 is SSHAT and CDR2 is FNYEAQ in the germline V gene (reference sequence). The CDR3 here is CASSLTGGPETQYF. The CDR3 DNA sequence: TGTGCTAGCAGCTTGACGGGGGGGCCGGAGACCCAGTACTTC. Variable domain in full (rest from reference TRBV7-7 and TRBJ2-5): GAGVSQSPRYKVTKRGQDVTLRCDPISSHATLYWYQQALGQGPEFLTYFNYEAQPDKSGLPSDRFSAERPEGSISTLTIQRTEQRDSAMYRCASSLTGGPETQYFGPGTRLLVL.

This clone was recorded a few times. CDR3 in DNA: TGTGCCAGCAGCTTAAGGACAGGGGGAAACTATGGCTACACCTTC. The encoded protein is CASSLRTGGNYGYTF. The chain recombines TRBV7-6 with TRBJ1-2, with TRBD1 identical over 10 bases. The CDR3 loop spans 15 amino acids. Unmatched junction bases numbered 2, after V lost 2 bases and J lost 2 bases. The germline gives CDR1 SGHVS, CDR2 FNYEAQ.

The chain recombines TRBV4-3 with TRBJ2-1; D ambiguous. V shed 0 bases and J shed 2 bases, with 8 bases lying between them. The CDR3 is made up of 15 amino acids. CDR1 and CDR2 from the germline V gene are LGHNA and YSLEER. CDR3 loop: CASSQDWVTYNEQFF. CDR3 nucleotides: TGCGCCAGCAGCCAAGATTGGGTAACCTACAATGAGCAGTTCTTC.

The sample holds a few counts of this clone. The chain joins TRBV27 to TRBJ1-2; TRBD1 aligns across 8 bases. The CDR3 has 14 residues. The J segment lost 4 bases and the V segment lost 4 bases, leaving 5 bases of the junction unmatched. Looked up from germline, CDR1 is MNHEY and CDR2 is SMNVEV (reference sequence). DNA for the CDR3: TGTGCCAGCAGTTGGACAGGGTCCGGCTATGGCTACACCTTC. Encoded protein: CASSWTGSGYGYTF.

The V gene is TRBV7-3, the J gene TRBJ2-2; tentatively, D is TRBD1 (6 bases). Trimming removed 6 bases at V and 0 bases at J, with 8 bases between. The CDR3 consists of 14 residues. CDR1 SGHTA and CDR2 FQGTGA come from the germline V gene. The CDR3 DNA sequence: TGTGCCAGCAGAAGGACAGCGAACACCGGGGAGCTGTTTTTT. It yields the protein CASRRTANTGELFF.

CDR3 DNA sequence: TGTGCCAGCAGTCTACGCGGGGCACCCAGGTCCTACGAGCAGTACTTC. It translates to CASSLRGAPRSYEQYF. The rearrangement links TRBV27 to TRBJ2-5; D is perhaps TRBD2 (6 bases). The better agreement between TRBJ2-7 and the DNA end casts doubt on the J call. The CDR3 is 16 amino acids. Germline V CDR1 and CDR2: MNHEY, SMNVEV (reference sequence).

CDR3: CASSLLRGPNTEAFF. The DNA for the CDR3 is TGTGCCAGCAGTCTTCTTAGGGGGCCTAACACTGAAGCTTTCTTT. This chain uses TRBV28 with TRBJ1-1, with TRBD1 matching over 7 bases. Looked up from germline, CDR1 is MDHEN and CDR2 is SYDVKM. V was pared by 5 bases and J by 2 bases, with 8 bases of the junction left unmatched. The length of the CDR3 is 15 residues.

This rearrangement joins TRBV7-2 to TRBJ2-3; D is ambiguous. Germline CDR1 and CDR2: SGHTA and FQGNSA. This CDR3 is 17 amino acids long. V dropped 1 base and J dropped 1 base, with 15 bases sitting between them. The CDR3 bases are TGTGCCAGCAGCTTAGTGGTCCGCCTCATAGGCACAGATACGCAGTATTTT. Translation gives CASSLVVRLIGTDTQYF.

V usage is TRBV27 and J usage is TRBJ2-3; 9 bases are a match to TRBD1. V dropped 6 bases and J dropped 3; count of bases not matched to a gene: 16. CDR1 and CDR2 (germline): MNHEY, SMNVEV (reference sequence). The length of the CDR3 is 18 residues. CDR3 region: CASRLNRMDRGDTDTQYF. The DNA for the CDR3 is TGTGCCAGCAGACTTAATAGGATGGACAGGGGTGATACAGATACGCAGTATTTT.

The chain couples TRBV5-1 to TRBJ2-7, with 9 bases matching TRBD2. The trim removed 2 bases at V and 3 bases at J, leaving 3 bases unmatched. The length of the CDR3 is 14 residues. The V gene's germline CDR1 is SGHRS and CDR2 YFSETQ. The CDR3 region is CASSLAGGNYEQYF. As DNA, the CDR3 is TGCGCCAGCAGCTTAGCGGGAGGTAACTACGAGCAGTACTTC.

V usage is TRBV9 and J usage is TRBJ2-2; tentatively, D is TRBD1 (5 bases). The germline CDR1 and CDR2 sequences are SGDLS and YYNGEE. Trimming stripped 4 bases from V and 1 base from J, with 11 bases between. CDR3 length: 15 residues. Written as DNA, the CDR3 is TGTGCCAGCAGCCCAGGAGACAGGAACACCGGGGAGCTGTTTTTT. Translated, it gives CASSPGDRNTGELFF. The variable domain in full, with the rest retrieved from reference TRBV9 and TRBJ2-2, is DSGVTQTPKHLITATGQRVTLRCSPRSGDLSVYWYQQSLDQGLQFLIQYYNGEERAKGNILERFSAQQFPDLHSELNLSSLELGDSALYFCASSPGDRNTGELFFGEGSRLTVL.